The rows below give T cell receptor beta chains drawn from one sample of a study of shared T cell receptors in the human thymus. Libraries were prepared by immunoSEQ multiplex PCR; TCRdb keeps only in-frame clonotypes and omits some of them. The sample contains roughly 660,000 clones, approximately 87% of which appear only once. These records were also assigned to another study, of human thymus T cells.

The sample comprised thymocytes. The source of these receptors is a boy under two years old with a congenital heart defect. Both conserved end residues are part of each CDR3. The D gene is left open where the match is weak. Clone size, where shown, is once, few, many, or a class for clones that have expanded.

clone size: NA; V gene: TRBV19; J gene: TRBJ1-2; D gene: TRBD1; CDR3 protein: CASSTHHGTGEDGYTF; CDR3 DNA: TGTGCCAGTAGTACGCACCATGGGACAGGGGAGGATGGCTACACCTTC
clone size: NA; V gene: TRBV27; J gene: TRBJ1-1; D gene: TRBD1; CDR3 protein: CASSYSGTAKNTEAFF; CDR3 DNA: TGTGCCAGCAGTTACTCCGGGACAGCTAAGAACACTGAAGCTTTCTTT
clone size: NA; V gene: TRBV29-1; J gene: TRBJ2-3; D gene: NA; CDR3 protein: CSGDITDTQYF; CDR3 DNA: TGCAGCGGGGACATCACAGATACGCAGTATTTT
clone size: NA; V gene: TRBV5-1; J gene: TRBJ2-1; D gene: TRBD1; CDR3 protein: CASSLAQGYEQFF; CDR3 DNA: TGCGCCAGCAGCTTGGCACAGGGGTATGAGCAGTTCTTC
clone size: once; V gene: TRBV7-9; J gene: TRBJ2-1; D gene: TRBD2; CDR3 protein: CASSTSGIAYNEQFF; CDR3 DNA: TGTGCCAGCAGCACTAGCGGAATTGCCTACAATGAGCAGTTCTTC
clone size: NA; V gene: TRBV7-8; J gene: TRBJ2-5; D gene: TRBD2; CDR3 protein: CASSSRGAGAPAGEETQYF; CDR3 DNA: TGTGCCAGCAGCTCGCGGGGAGCGGGAGCACCCGCCGGGGAGGAGACCCAGTACTTC
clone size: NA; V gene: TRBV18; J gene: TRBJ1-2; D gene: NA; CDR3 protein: CASSPGTLINYGYTF; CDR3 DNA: TGTGCCAGCTCACCCGGGACACTAATTAACTATGGCTACACCTTC
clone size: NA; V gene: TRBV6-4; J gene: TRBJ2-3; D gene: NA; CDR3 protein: CASSDSTGTDTQYF; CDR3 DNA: TGTGCCAGCAGTGACTCAACGGGAACAGATACGCAGTATTTT
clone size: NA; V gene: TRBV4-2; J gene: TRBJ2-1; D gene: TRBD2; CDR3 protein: CASSQDEREGEWSYNEQFF; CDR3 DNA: TGTGCCAGCAGCCAAGACGAGCGGGAGGGTGAATGGTCCTACAATGAGCAGTTCTTC
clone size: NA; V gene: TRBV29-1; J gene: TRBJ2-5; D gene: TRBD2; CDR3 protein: CSVPRRGSGRFQETQYF; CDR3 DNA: TGCAGCGTTCCTAGGCGCGGGAGCGGGAGGTTCCAAGAGACCCAGTACTTC
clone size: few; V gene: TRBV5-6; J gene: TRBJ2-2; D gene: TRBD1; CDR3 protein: CASSSLGQGVNTGELFF; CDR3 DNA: TGTGCCAGCAGCTCTCTCGGACAGGGGGTAAACACCGGGGAGCTGTTTTTT
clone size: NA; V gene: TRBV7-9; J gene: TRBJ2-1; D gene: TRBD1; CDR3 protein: CASSRPAGDRGVNEQFF; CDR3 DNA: TGTGCCAGCAGCCGTCCCGCGGGGGACAGGGGAGTCAATGAGCAGTTCTTC
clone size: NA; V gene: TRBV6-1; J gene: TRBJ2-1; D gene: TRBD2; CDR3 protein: CASRETGTSRIRSYNEQFF; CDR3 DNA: TGTGCCAGCAGGGAAACCGGGACTAGCCGAATACGCTCCTACAATGAGCAGTTCTTC
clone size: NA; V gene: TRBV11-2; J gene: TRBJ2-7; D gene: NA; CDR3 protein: CASSSRTGSGEQYF; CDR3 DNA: TGTGCCAGCAGCTCTCGGACGGGTTCGGGGGAGCAGTACTTC
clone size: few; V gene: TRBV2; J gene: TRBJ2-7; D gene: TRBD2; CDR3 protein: CASSKNGTSSYEQYF; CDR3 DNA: TGTGCCAGCAGCAAAAACGGGACTAGCAGCTACGAGCAGTACTTC
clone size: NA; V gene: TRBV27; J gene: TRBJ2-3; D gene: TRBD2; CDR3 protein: CASSSQREGSIDTQYF; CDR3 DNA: TGTGCCAGCAGTTCCCAGCGGGAGGGGAGTATAGATACGCAGTATTTT
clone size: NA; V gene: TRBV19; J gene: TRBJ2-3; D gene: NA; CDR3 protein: CASSIIGGAGDTQYF; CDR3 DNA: TGTGCCAGTAGTATAATTGGGGGGGCGGGAGATACGCAGTATTTT
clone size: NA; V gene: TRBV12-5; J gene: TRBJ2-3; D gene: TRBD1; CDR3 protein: CASGLRGNTDTQYF; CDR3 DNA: TGTGCTAGTGGCCTCAGGGGGAACACAGATACGCAGTATTTT
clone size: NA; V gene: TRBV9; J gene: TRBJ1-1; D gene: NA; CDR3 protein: CASSPPLGAGAFF; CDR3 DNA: TGTGCCAGCAGCCCCCCGTTGGGGGCTGGGGCTTTCTTT
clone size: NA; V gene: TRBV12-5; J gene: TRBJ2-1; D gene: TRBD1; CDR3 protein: CASGKTGVGEQFF; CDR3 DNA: TGTGCTAGTGGTAAAACAGGGGTCGGGGAGCAGTTCTTC
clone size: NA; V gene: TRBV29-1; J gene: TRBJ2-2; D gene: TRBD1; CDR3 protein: CSVEGQGAGTGELFF; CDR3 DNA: TGCAGCGTGGAGGGACAGGGGGCTGGCACCGGGGAGCTGTTTTTT
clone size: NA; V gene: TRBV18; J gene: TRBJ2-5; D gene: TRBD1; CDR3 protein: CASSARQGRQETQYF; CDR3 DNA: TGTGCCAGCTCAGCCCGACAGGGGCGCCAAGAGACCCAGTACTTC
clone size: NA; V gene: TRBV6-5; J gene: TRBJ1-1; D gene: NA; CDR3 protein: CASSNRVENTEAFF; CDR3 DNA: TGTGCCAGCAGCAACAGGGTGGAGAACACTGAAGCTTTCTTT
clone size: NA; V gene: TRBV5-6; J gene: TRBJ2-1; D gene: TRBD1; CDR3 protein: CASSSPGQGHEQFF; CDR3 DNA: TGTGCCAGCAGCTCTCCGGGACAGGGACATGAGCAGTTCTTC
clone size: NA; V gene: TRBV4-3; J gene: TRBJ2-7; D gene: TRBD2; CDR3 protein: CASSQGWASGRAFSEQYF; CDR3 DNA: TGCGCCAGCAGCCAAGGCTGGGCTAGCGGGAGGGCCTTCTCCGAGCAGTACTTC
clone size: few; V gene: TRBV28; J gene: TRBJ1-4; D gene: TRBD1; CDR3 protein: CASSTLRKQGGTNEKLFF; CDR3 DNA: TGTGCCAGCAGCACTTTACGGAAACAGGGGGGAACTAATGAAAAACTGTTTTTT
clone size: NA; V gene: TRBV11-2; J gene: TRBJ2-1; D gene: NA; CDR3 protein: CASSPWGRATSYNEQFF; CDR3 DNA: TGTGCCAGCAGCCCCTGGGGCCGGGCAACATCCTACAATGAGCAGTTCTTC
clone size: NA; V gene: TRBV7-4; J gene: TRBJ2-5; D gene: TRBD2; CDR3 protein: CASSKIAGGTQETQYF; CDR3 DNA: TGTGCCAGCAGCAAAATAGCGGGAGGGACTCAAGAGACCCAGTACTTC
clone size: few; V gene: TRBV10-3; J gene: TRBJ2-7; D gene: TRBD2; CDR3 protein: CAISESIWREGTYEQYF; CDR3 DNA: TGTGCCATCAGTGAGTCGATCTGGCGGGAGGGTACCTACGAGCAGTACTTC
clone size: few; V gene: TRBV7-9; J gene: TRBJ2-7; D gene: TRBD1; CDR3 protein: CASSPAPGQESYEQYF; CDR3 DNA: TGTGCCAGCAGCCCCGCGCCGGGACAGGAGTCCTACGAGCAGTACTTC
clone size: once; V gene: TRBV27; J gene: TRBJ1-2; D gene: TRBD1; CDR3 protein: CASSLSGDRGRRGYGYTF; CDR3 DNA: TGTGCCAGCAGTTTATCAGGGGACAGGGGGCGTAGGGGCTATGGCTACACCTTC
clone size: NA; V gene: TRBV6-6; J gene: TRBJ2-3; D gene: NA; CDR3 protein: CASSYWPRQNTDTQYF; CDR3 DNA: TGTGCCAGCAGTTACTGGCCGAGACAGAACACAGATACGCAGTATTTT
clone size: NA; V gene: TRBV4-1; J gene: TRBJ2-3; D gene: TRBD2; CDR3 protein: CASSQDPTGLAATDTQYF; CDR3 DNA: TGCGCCAGCAGCCAAGACCCTACGGGACTAGCGGCCACAGATACGCAGTATTTT
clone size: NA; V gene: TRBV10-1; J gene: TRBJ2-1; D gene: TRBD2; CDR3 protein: CASTIRLAEFNEQFF; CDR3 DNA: TGCGCCAGCACCATCCGACTAGCGGAGTTCAATGAGCAGTTCTTC
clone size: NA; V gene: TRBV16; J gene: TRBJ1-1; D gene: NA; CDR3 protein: CASSPWTGKAFF; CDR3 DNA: TGTGCCAGCAGCCCTTGGACTGGAAAAGCTTTCTTT
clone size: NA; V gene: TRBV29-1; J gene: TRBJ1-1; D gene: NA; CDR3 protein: CSVEPPRDTEAFF; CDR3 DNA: TGCAGCGTTGAACCCCCCCGGGACACTGAAGCTTTCTTT
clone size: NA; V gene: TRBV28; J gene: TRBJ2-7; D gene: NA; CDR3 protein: CASSFFYEQYF; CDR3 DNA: TGTGCCAGCAGTTTCTTCTACGAGCAGTACTTC
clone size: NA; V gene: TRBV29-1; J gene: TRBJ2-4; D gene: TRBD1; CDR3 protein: CSVEEPRDRVNNIQYF; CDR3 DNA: TGCAGCGTTGAAGAGCCCCGGGACAGGGTGAACAACATTCAGTACTTC
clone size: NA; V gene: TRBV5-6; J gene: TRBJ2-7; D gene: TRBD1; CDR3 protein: CASSLGGQGREQYF; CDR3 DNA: TGTGCCAGCAGCTTGGGGGGACAGGGGCGCGAGCAGTACTTC
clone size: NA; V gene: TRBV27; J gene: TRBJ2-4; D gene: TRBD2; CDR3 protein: CASSRLAGEAKNIQYF; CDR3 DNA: TGTGCCAGCAGCCGGCTAGCGGGGGAAGCCAAAAACATTCAGTACTTC
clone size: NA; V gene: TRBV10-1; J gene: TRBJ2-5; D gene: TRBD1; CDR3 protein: CASSEWRQGAGETQYF; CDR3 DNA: TGCGCCAGCAGTGAGTGGCGACAGGGGGCCGGGGAGACCCAGTACTTC
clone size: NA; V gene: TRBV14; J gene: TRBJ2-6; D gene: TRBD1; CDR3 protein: CASRSRDRGRANVLTF; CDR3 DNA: TGTGCCAGCAGAAGCCGGGACAGGGGTAGGGCCAACGTCCTGACTTTC
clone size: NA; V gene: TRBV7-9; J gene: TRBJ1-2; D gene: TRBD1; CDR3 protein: CASRGTGPSLTF; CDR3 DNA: TGTGCCAGCAGGGGGACAGGGCCTTCCCTCACCTTC
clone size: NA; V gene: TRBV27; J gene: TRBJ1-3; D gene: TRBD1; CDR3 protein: CASSGGSGNTIYF; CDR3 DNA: TGTGCCAGCTCAGGGGGCTCTGGAAACACCATATATTTT